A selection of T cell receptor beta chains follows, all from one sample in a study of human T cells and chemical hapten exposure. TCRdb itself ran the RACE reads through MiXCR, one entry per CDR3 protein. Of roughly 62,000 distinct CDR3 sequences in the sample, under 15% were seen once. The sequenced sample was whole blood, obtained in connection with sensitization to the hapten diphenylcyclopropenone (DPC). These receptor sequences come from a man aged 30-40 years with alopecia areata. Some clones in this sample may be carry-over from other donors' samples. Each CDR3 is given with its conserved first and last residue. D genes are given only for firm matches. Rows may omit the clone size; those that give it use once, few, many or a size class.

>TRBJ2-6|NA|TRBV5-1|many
TGCGCCAGCAGCCCGGCGCAGGGCGGTGGGGCCAACGTCCTGACTTTC
CASSPAQGGGANVLTF
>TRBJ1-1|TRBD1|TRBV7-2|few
TGTGCCAGCAGACCCCAACAGGGGGCCGGCACTGAAGCTTTCTTT
CASRPQQGAGTEAFF
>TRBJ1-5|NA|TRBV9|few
TGTGCCAGCAGCGTAGGTTTAGACAGGAATCAGCCCCAGCATTTT
CASSVGLDRNQPQHF
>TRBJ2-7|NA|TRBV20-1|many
TGCAGTGCTAGCTCGTCCGTGATCGACGAGCAGTACTTC
CSASSSVIDEQYF
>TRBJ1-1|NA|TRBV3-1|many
TGTGCCAGCAGCCAAGATGGAGAGGGAACTGAAGCTTTCTTT
CASSQDGEGTEAFF
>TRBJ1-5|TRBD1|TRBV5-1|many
TGCGCCAGCAGGCCCGGGACAGGGGAACTTTATAGCAATCAGCCCCAGCATTTT
CASRPGTGELYSNQPQHF
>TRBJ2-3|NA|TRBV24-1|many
TGTGCCACCAGTGACCTACAGGCCAGCACAGATACGCAGTATTTT
CATSDLQASTDTQYF
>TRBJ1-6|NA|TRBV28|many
TGTGCCAGCAGTTTAGGGGCCCGTACCCTCCACTTT
CASSLGARTLHF
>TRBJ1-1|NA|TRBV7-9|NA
TGTGCCAGCAGCTCGACAGTGAGCCCTGAAGCTTTCTTT
CASSSTVSPEAFF
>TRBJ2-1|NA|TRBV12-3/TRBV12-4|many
TGTGCCAGCAGGGCCGGGGACACATCCTACAATGAGCAGTTCTTC
CASRAGDTSYNEQFF
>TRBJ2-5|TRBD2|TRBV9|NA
TGTGCCAGCAGCTCCTCAGCGGGGGGGCCTGAGACCCAGTACTTC
CASSSSAGGPETQYF
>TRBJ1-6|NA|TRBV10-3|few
TGTGCCATCAGTACCGGGAGCGGGAGTTCACCCCTCCACTTT
CAISTGSGSSPLHF
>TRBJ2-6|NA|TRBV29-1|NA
TGCAGCGTTGAAGAATGGGCCGGGGCCAACGTCCTGACTTTC
CSVEEWAGANVLTF
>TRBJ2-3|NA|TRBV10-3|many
TGTGCCATCAATTCGGACGCAGATACGCAGTATTTT
CAINSDADTQYF
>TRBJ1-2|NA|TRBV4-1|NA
TGCGCCAGCAGCCTCAACTTACCCGCAGGGGCCTATGGCTACACCTTC
CASSLNLPAGAYGYTF
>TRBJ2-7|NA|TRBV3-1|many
TGTGCCAGCAGCACCGGGACGGCCTCCTACGAGCAGTACTTC
CASSTGTASYEQYF
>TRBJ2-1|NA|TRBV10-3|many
TGTGCCATCAGTGAGACCGGACAGTCCGACAATGAGCAGTTCTTC
CAISETGQSDNEQFF
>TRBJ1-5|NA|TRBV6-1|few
TGTGCCAGCAGTAGGTGGTATAGCAATCAGCCCCAGCATTTT
CASSRWYSNQPQHF
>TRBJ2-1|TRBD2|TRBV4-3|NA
TGCGCCAGCAGCCAAGATTTTGGTCGGGGGGGTTACTATGAGCAGTTCTTC
CASSQDFGRGGYYEQFF
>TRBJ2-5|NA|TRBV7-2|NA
TGTGCCAGCAGCTTTTTAGAGACCCAGTACTTC
CASSFLETQYF
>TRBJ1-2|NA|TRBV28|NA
TGTGCCAGCAGTCCCTCTTTCTATGGCTACACCTTC
CASSPSFYGYTF
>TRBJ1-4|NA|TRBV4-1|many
TGCGCCAGCAGCCAAGATGGTTGGGGACGAAGAGGGGAAAAACTGTTTTTT
CASSQDGWGRRGEKLFF
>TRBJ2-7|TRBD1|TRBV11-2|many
TGTGCCAGCAGCTTGACAGGGTCCTTCGGCGAGCAGTACTTC
CASSLTGSFGEQYF
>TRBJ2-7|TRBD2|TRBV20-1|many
TGCAGTGCTAGGGATTGGCGGGGGGTCGTGTCCGAGCAGTACTTC
CSARDWRGVVSEQYF
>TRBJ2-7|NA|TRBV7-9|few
TGTGCCAGCAGCTCCATTAGAACGGGCCCCTACGAGCAGTACTTC
CASSSIRTGPYEQYF